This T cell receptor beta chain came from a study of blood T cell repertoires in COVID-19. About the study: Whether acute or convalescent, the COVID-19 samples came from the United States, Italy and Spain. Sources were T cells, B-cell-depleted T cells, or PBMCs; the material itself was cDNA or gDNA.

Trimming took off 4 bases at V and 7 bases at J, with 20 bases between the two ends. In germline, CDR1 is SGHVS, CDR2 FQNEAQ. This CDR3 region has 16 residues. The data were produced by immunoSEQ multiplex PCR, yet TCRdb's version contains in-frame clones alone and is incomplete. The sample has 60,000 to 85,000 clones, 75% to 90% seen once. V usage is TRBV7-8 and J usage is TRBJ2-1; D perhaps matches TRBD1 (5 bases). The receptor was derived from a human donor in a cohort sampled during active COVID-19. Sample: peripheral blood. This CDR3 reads CASSYPRVRVGNEQFF. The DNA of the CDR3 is TGTGCCAGCAGCTACCCCAGGGTGAGAGTTGGGAATGAGCAGTTCTTC.